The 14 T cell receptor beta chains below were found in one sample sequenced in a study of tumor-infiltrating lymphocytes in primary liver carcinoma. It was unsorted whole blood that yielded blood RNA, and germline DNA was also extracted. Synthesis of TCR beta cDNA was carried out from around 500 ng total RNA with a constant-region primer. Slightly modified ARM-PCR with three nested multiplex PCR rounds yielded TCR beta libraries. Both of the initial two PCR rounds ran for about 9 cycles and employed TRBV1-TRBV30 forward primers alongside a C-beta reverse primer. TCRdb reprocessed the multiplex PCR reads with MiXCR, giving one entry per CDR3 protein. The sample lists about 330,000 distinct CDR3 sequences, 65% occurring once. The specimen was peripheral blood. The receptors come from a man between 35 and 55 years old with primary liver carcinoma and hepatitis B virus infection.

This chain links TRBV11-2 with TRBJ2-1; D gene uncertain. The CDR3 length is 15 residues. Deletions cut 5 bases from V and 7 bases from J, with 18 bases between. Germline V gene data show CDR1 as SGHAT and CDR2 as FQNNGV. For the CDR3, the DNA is TGTGCCAGCAGCCCGGGTGCGACACGGTTGAATGAGCAGTTCTTC. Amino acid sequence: CASSPGATRLNEQFF.

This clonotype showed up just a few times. The CDR3 nucleotides are TGTGCCAGCAGTACCCCGGACAGTCGTTATCAGCCCCAGCATTTT. Translating it yields CASSTPDSRYQPQHF. The V call is TRBV28, the J call TRBJ1-5; a possible D gene is TRBD1 (6 bases). V was clipped by 5 bases and J by 5 bases, with 16 bases between them. This CDR3 is 15 amino acids long. Germline CDR1 reads MDHEN; CDR2 reads SYDVKM.

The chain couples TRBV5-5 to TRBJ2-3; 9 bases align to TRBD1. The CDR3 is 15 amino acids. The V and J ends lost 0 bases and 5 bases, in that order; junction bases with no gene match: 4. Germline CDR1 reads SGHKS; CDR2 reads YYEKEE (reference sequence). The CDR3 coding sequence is TGTGCCAGCAGCTTGGCCGGGACAGGGATAGATACGCAGTATTTT. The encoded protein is CASSLAGTGIDTQYF.

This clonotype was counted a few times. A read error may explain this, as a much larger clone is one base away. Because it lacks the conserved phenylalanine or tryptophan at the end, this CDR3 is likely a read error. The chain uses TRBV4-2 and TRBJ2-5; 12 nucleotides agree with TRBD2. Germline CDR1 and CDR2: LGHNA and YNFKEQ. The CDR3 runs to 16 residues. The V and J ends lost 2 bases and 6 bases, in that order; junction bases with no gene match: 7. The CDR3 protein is CASSQSSGRDRKTQYL. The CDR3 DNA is TGTGCCAGCAGCCAATCTAGCGGGAGGGACAGGAAGACCCAGTACTTA.

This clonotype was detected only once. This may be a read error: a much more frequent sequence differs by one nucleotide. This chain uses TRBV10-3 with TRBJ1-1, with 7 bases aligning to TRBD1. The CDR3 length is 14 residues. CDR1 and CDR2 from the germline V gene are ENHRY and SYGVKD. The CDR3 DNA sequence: TGTACCAGCAGACAGGGCGAATCCAACACTGAAGCTTTCTTT. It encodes CTSRQGESNTEAFF.

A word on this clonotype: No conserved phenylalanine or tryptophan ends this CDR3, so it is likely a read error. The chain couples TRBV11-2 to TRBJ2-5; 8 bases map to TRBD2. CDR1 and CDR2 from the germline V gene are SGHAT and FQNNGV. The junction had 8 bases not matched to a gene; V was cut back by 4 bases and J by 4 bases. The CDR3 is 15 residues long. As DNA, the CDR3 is TGTGCCAGCAGCTCGGCCGGGACTAGTGGAGAGACCCAGTACTCC. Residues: CASSSAGTSGETQYS.

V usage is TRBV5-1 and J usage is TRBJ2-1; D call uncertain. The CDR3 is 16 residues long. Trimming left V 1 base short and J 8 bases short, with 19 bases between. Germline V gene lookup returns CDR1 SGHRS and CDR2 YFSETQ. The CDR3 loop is CASSLFSIGLQDEQFF. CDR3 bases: TGCGCCAGCAGCTTGTTTTCTATCGGGCTCCAGGATGAGCAGTTCTTC. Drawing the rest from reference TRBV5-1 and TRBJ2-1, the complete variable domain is KAGVTQTPRYLIKTRGQQVTLSCSPISGHRSVSWYQQTPGQGLQFLFEYFSETQRNKGNFPGRFSGRQFSNSRSEMNVSTLELGDSALYLCASSLFSIGLQDEQFFGPGTRLTVL.

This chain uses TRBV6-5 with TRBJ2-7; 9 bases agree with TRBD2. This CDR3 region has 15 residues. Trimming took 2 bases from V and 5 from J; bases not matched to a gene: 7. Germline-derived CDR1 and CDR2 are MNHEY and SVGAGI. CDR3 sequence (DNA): TGTGCCAGCAGTTACCCCGCTAGCGGGAAGGACGAGCAGTACTTC. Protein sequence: CASSYPASGKDEQYF.

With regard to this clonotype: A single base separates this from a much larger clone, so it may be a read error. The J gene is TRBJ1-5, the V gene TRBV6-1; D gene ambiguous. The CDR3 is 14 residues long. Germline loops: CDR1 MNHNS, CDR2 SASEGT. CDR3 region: CASSEVTLNRPLHF. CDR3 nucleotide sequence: TGTGCCAGCAGCGAAGTCACCCTCAATCGGCCCCTGCATTTT.

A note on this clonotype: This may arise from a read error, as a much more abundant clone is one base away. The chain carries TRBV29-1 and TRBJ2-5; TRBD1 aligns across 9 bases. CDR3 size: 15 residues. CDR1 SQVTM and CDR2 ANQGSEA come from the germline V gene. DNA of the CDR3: TGCAGCGTTGCGTCACAGGGGGCTGGCCAAGAGATCCAGTACTTC. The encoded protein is CSVASQGAGQEIQYF.

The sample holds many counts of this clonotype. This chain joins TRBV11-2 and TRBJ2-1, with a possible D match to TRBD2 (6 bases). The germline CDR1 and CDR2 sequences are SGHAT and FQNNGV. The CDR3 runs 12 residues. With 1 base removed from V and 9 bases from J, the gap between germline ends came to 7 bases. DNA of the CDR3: TGTGCCAGCAGCTTAGTAGCGGCTGAGCAGTTCTTC. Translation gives CASSLVAAEQFF. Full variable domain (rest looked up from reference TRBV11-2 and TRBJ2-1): EAGVAQSPRYKIIEKRQSVAFWCNPISGHATLYWYQQILGQGPKLLIQFQNNGVVDDSQLPKDRFSAERLKGVDSTLKIQPAKLEDSAVYLCASSLVAAEQFFGPGTRLTVL.

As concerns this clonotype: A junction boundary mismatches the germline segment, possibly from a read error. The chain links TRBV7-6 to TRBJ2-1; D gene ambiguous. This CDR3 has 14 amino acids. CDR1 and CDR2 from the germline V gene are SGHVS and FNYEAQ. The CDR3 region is CAGSFRSSYNEQFF. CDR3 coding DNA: TGTGCCGGCAGCTTCCGATCTTCCTACAATGAGCAGTTCTTC.

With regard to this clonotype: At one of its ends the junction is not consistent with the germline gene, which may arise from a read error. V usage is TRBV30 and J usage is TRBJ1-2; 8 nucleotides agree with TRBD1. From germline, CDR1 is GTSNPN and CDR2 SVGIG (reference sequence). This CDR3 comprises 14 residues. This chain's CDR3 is CAWGLQGGNYGYIF. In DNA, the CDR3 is TGTGCCTGGGGTTTACAGGGGGGTAACTATGGCTACATCTTC.

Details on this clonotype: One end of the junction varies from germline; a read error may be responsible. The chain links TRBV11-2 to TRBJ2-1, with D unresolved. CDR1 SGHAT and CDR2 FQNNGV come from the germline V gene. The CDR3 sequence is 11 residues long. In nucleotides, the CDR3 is TGTGCCAGCAGCGCGAACAATGGGCAGCTCTTC. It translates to CASSANNGQLF.